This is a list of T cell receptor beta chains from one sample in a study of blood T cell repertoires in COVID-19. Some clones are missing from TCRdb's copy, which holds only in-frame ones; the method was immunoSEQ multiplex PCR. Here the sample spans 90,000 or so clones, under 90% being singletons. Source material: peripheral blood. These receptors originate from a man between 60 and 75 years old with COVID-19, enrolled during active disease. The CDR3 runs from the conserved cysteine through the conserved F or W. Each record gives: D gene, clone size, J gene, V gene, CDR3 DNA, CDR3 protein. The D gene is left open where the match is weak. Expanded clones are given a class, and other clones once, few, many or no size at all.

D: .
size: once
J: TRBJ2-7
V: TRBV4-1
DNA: TGCGCCAGCAGCCAAGGGGCCCGAGGGCCCTCCTACGAGCAGTACTTC
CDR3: CASSQGARGPSYEQYF

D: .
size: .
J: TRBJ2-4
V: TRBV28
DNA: TGTGCCAGCAGTTTAGAGGAGGGGCGATGGAACATTCAGTACTTC
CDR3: CASSLEEGRWNIQYF

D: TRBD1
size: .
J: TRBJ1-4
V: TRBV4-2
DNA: TGTGCCAGCAGCCAAGGGGACAGGGGGCAAGAGGGGGAAAAACTGTTTTTT
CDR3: CASSQGDRGQEGEKLFF

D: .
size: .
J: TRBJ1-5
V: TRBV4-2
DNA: TGTGCCAGCAGCCAAGATCTGGGAGGGGAGAGCAATCAGCCCCAGCATTTT
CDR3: CASSQDLGGESNQPQHF

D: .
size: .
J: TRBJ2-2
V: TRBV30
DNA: TGTGCCTGGAGTGTGCGGGTCCCGACCGGGGAGCTGTTTTTT
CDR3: CAWSVRVPTGELFF

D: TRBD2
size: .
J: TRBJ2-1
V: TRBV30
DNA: TGTGCCTGCGGACCCGGACTAGGGCTCAACAATGAGCAGTTCTTC
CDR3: CACGPGLGLNNEQFF

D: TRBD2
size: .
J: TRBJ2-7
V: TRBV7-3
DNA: TGTGCCAGCAGCTTACTGGCGGGAGACGAGCAGTACTTC
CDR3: CASSLLAGDEQYF

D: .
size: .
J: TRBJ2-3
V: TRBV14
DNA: TGTGCCAGCAGCCCCTCCTGGTGGGCGGATACGCAGTATTTT
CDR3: CASSPSWWADTQYF

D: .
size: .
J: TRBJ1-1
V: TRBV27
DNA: TGTGCCAGCAGTGTGGAGAGCTGGGGCCTGGGGACTGAAGCTTTCTTT
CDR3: CASSVESWGLGTEAFF

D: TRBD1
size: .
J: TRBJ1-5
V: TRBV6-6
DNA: TGTGCCAGCAGTTTCCGGACAGGGGGAAATCAGCCCCAGCATTTT
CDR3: CASSFRTGGNQPQHF

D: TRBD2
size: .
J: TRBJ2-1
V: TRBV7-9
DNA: TGTGCCAGCAGCCGGACTAGCGGGGAGCAGTTCTTC
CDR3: CASSRTSGEQFF

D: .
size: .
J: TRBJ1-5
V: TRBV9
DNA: TGTGCCAGCAGCGTAGTCGGGAATCAGCCCCAGCATTTT
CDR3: CASSVVGNQPQHF

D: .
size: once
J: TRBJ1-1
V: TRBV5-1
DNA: TGCGCCAGCAGCTTGGCCGGGGACACTGAAGCTTTCTTT
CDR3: CASSLAGDTEAFF

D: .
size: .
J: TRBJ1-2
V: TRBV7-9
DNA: TGTGCCAGCAGACCCCGGGGCGGGGACTATGGCTACACCTTC
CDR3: CASRPRGGDYGYTF

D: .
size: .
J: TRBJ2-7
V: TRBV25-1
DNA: TGTGCCAGCTCTGGCCGGGACGAGCAGTACTTC
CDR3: CASSGRDEQYF

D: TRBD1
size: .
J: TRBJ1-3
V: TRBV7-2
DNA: TGTGCCAGCAGCTTCAGACAGGGGGAAAACACCATATATTTT
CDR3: CASSFRQGENTIYF

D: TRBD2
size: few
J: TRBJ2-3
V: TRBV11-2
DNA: TGTGCCAGCAGCCCACCCCGGCGCCTAGCGGGAGAGTCAGATACGCAGTATTTT
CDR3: CASSPPRRLAGESDTQYF

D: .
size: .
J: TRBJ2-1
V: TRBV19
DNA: TGTGCCAGTACTCATCATTTACGGAGGGGGCTCTACAATGAGCAGTTCTTC
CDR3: CASTHHLRRGLYNEQFF

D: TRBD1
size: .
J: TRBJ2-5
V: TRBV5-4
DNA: TGTGCCAGCAGGCCCCGACAGGGCGGGGAGACCCAGTACTTC
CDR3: CASRPRQGGETQYF

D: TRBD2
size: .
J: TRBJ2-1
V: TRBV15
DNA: TGTGCCACCAGCAGAGATTACGGGAGGGCTAATGAGCAGTTCTTC
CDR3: CATSRDYGRANEQFF

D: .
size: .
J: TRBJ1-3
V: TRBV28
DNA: TGTGCCAGCAGTCCCCCCGGGTACACCTCTGGAAACACCATATATTTT
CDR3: CASSPPGYTSGNTIYF

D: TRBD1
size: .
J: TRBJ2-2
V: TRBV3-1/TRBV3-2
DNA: TGTGCCAGCAGCCAAGGGCCGGAACAGGGGCGGGCCGGGGAGCTGTTTTTT
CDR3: CASSQGPEQGRAGELFF

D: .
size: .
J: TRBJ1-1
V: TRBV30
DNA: TGTGCCTGGAGCCCCATGACAGACAACACTGAAGCTTTCTTT
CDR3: CAWSPMTDNTEAFF

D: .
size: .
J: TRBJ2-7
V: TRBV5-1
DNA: TGCGCCAGCAGCTTCGACTCGGAGTACGAGCAGTACTTC
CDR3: CASSFDSEYEQYF

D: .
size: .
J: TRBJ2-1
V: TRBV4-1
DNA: TGCGCCAGCAGCCAGGCGAGGGATGAGCAGTTCTTC
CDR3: CASSQARDEQFF

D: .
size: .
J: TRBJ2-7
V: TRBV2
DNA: TGTGCCAGCAGTGTTGGCAGGTCCTACGAGCAGTACTTC
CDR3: CASSVGRSYEQYF

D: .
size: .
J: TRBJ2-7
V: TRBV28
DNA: TGTGCCAGCCAGGAATCCCTTCGCGAGCAGTACTTC
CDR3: CASQESLREQYF

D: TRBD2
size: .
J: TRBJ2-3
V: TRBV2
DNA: TGTGCCATCACGAGAAGCGGGAACACAGATACGCAGTATTTT
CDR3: CAITRSGNTDTQYF

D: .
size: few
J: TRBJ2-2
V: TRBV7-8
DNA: TGTGCCAGCAGCTTTTCGGAGTCAGGGTTCGACACCGGGGAGCTGTTTTTT
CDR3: CASSFSESGFDTGELFF

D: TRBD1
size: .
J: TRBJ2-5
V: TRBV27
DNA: TGTGCCAGCAGTCCTTACAGGGGCCCCCAAGAGACCCAGTACTTC
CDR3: CASSPYRGPQETQYF

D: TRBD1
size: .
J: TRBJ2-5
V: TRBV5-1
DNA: TGCGCCAGCAGCTTGGGAGGGGGCGGTCAGGAGACCCAGTACTTC
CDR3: CASSLGGGGQETQYF

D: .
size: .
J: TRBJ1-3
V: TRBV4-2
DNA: TGTGCCAGCAGCCAGGAGGCTTTCTCTGGAAACACCATATATTTT
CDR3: CASSQEAFSGNTIYF

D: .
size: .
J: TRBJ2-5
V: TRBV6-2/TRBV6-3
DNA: TGTGCCAGCAGTTACTCGCTCCGGGAGAAAGAGACCCAGTACTTC
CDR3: CASSYSLREKETQYF

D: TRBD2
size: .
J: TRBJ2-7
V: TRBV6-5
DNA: TGTGCCAGCAGTCCAGCGGGGGTATACGAGCAGTACTTC
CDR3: CASSPAGVYEQYF

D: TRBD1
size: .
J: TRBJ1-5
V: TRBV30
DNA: TGTGCCTGGAGTGTAGGGGACAGGGGTAATCAGCCCCAGCATTTT
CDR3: CAWSVGDRGNQPQHF

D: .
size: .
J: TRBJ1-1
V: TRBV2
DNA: TGTGCCAGCAGCCCGGGGAGTATGAACACTGAAGCTTTCTTT
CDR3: CASSPGSMNTEAFF

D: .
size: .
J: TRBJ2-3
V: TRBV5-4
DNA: TGTGCCAGCAGCCCAAGGTCAGGATACACAGATACGCAGTATTTT
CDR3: CASSPRSGYTDTQYF

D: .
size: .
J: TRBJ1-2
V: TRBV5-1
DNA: TGCGCCAGCAGCTCACCCAACTCCGGCGGTGGCTACACCTTC
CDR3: CASSSPNSGGGYTF

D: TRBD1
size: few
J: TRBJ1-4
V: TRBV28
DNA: TGTGCCAGCAGTCTACAGGGGGTGTCTGAAAAACTGTTTTTT
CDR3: CASSLQGVSEKLFF

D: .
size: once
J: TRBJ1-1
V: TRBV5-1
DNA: TGCGCCAGCAGCTCGCCCGGGAACACTGAAGCTTTCTTT
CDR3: CASSSPGNTEAFF

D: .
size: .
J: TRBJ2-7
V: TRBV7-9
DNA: TGTGCCAGCAGCTTATCAACAGGGAGCTCCTACGAGCAGTACTTC
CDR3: CASSLSTGSSYEQYF

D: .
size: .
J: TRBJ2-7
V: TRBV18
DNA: TGTGCCAGCTCACCAGGGGGGGCTCGGTACGAGCAGTACTTC
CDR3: CASSPGGARYEQYF

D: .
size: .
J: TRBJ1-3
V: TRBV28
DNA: TGTGCCAGCATTAGGGGCCCTGGAAACACCATATATTTT
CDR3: CASIRGPGNTIYF

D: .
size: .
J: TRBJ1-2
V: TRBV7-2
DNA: TGTGCCAGCAGCTCAAGGAGGGGCTATGGCTACACCTTC
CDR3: CASSSRRGYGYTF

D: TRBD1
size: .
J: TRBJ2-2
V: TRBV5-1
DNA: TGCGCCAGCAGGGACAGGTTTAACACCGGGGAGCTGTTTTTT
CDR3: CASRDRFNTGELFF

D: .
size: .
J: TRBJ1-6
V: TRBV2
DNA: TGTGCCAGCAGTGAAGCGCTTAGATCACCCCTCCACTTT
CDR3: CASSEALRSPLHF

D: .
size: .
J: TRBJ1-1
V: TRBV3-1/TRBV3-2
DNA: TGTGCCAGCAGCCAAGACACAGGACACACTGAAGCTTTCTTT
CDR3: CASSQDTGHTEAFF

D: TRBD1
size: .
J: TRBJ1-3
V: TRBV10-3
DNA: TGTGCCATCAGTGGGGACAGTTCGGGAAACACCATATATTTT
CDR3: CAISGDSSGNTIYF

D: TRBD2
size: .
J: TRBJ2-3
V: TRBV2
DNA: TGTGCCAGCAGTCGACTAGCGGGAGTTCCGCCAGATACGCAGTATTTT
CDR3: CASSRLAGVPPDTQYF

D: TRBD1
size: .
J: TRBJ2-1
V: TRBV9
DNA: TGTGCCATCACCCAGATAGGGGGCGTGAACAATGAGCAGTTCTTC
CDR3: CAITQIGGVNNEQFF

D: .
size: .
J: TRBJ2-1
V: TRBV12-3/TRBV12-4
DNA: TGTGCCACCCGCATGGTAGATGAGCAGTTCTTC
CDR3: CATRMVDEQFF

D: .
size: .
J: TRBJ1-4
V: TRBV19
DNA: TGTGCCAGTAAGCGTGGAGATGAAAAACTGTTTTTT
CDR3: CASKRGDEKLFF

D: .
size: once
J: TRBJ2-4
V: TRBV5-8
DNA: TGTGCCAGCAGCTTGTCGGGGGAAAACATTCAGTACTTC
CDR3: CASSLSGENIQYF

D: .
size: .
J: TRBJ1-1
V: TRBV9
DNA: TGTGCCAGCAGCGTTTCCGGGATCGGGGGAGGTGAAGCTTTCTTT
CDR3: CASSVSGIGGGEAFF

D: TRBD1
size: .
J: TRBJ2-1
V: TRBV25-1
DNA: TGTGCCAGCAGTGACCTAACAGGGGGGAGGTTCAATGAGCAGTTCTTC
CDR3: CASSDLTGGRFNEQFF

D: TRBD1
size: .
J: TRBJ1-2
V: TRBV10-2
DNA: TGCGCCAGCAGTGAGTCGGGACAGGGGCTTGCGACCTCCGCTATGGGCTACACCTTC
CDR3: CASSESGQGLATSAMGYTF

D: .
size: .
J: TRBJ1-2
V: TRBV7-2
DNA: TGTGCCAGCAGCTCCCAGACGTCAGGGGAGGGTGGCTACACCTTC
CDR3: CASSSQTSGEGGYTF

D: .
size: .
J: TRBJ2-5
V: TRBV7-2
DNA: TGTGCCAGCAGCTTATTCGAAGAGACCCAGTACTTC
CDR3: CASSLFEETQYF

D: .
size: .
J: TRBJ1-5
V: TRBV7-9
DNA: TGTGCCAGCAGCTTCGGTAGCAATCAGCCCCAGCATTTT
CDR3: CASSFGSNQPQHF